Each of the 7 T cell receptor beta chains below was sequenced from the same sample in a study of CD8+ T cells in alopecia areata. Following extraction, RNA underwent reverse transcription to cDNA, which served as the sequencing template. Produced via immunoSEQ multiplex PCR; TCRdb's table is partial and in-frame only. The data contain more than 150,000 clones, 59% of them singletons. The sequencing used CD4+ T cells sorted from blood, collected at week 0. The receptors were sampled from a human donor with alopecia areata.

The V and J genes are TRBV6-5 and TRBJ2-5; 9 bases line up with TRBD1. The CDR3 runs to 14 residues. CDR1 and CDR2 (germline): MNHEY, SVGAGI. Unmatched junction bases numbered 7, after V lost 7 bases and J lost 4 bases. In DNA, the CDR3 is TGTGCCAGCAAGCCCGACAGGGGGGGAGAGACCCAGTACTTC. Amino acids: CASKPDRGGETQYF.

The gene calls are TRBV25-1 and TRBJ1-2; TRBD1 aligns across 7 bases. The V gene's germline CDR1 is MGHDK and CDR2 SYGVNS. With V trimmed by 3 bases and J by 5 bases, 3 bases remained unmatched. CDR3 length equals 13 residues. CDR3 loop: CASSDYRGYGYTF. CDR3 sequence (DNA): TGTGCCAGCAGTGATTACAGGGGATATGGCTACACCTTC.

This clone was counted a few times. V usage is TRBV19 and J usage is TRBJ2-1, with 8 nucleotides matching TRBD2. Per the germline V gene, CDR1 is LNHDA and CDR2 is SQIVND (reference sequence). The CDR3 totals 15 residues. The V segment lost 5 bases and the J segment 8 bases; nucleotides outside the gene matches: 11. CDR3 nucleotides: TGTGCCAGTAGTCCCCGGGGGGGCATAGTCGATGAGCAGTTCTTC. Amino acids: CASSPRGGIVDEQFF.

The genes are TRBV18 and TRBJ1-4, with D uncertain. The V gene's germline CDR1 is KGHSH and CDR2 LQKENI. CDR3 size: 13 residues. The V end lost 2 bases, the J end lost 8 bases, and 9 bases lay between the germline ends. In DNA, the CDR3 is TGTGCCAGCTCACCATATGGAGTCGAAAAACTGTTTTTT. Its translation: CASSPYGVEKLFF.

This chain connects TRBV7-2 to TRBJ1-5; D remains ambiguous. The germline V and J ends were trimmed by 5 bases and 5 bases, with 13 bases remaining between them. Germline lookup yields CDR1 SGHTA and CDR2 FQGNSA. This CDR3 region has 14 residues. CDR3: CASSPHVGDQPQHF. The DNA of the CDR3 is TGTGCCAGCAGCCCCCACGTCGGCGATCAGCCCCAGCATTTT.

This clone was counted once. Compared with germline, one end of the junction differs, possibly owing to a read error. The CDR3 protein is CASGVSYNSPLHF. The CDR3 bases are TGTGCCAGCGGCGTTAGCTATAATTCACCCCTCCACTTT. The rearrangement links TRBV9 to TRBJ1-6; D is unclear. Germline V gene lookup returns CDR1 SGDLS and CDR2 YYNGEE. The CDR3 contains 13 residues.

The chain combines TRBV5-6 with TRBJ2-7; the D is unclear. Per the germline V gene, CDR1 is SGHDT and CDR2 is YYEEEE. The CDR3 totals 12 residues. V was pared by 1 base and J by 6 bases, with 8 bases between. In nucleotides, the CDR3 is TGTGCCAGCAGCTTGTTGCAGACCGAGCAGTACTTC. This sequence encodes CASSLLQTEQYF.